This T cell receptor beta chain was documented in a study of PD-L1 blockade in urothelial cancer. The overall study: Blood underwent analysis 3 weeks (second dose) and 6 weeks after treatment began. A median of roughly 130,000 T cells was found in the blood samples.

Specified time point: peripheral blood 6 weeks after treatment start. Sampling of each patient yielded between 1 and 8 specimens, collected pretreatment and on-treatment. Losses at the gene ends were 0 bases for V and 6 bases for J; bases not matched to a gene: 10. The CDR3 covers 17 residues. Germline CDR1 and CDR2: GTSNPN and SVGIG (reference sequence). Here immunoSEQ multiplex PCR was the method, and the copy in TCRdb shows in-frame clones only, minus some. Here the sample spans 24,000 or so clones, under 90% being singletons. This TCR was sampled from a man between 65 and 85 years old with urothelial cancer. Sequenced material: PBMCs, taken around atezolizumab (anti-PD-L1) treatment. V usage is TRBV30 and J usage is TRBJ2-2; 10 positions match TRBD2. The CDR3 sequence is CAWSVYEAGGPPGELFF. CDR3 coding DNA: TGTGCCTGGAGTGTATACGAAGCGGGAGGGCCCCCCGGGGAGCTGTTTTTT.